Listed here are 29 T cell receptor beta chains from one sample, sequenced in a study of T cell responses to AZD1222 COVID-19 vaccine. Sequencing was performed with immunoSEQ multiplex PCR; in TCRdb, only in-frame clones are kept and a portion is missing. The sample holds tens of thousands of clones, 84% seen once. This specimen consisted of peripheral blood, obtained on day 0 of AZD1222 vaccination. The receptors were sampled from an adult in good health.

This chain joins TRBV9 and TRBJ1-5, with TRBD1 matching over 7 bases. Germline CDR1 and CDR2: SGDLS and YYNGEE. Trimming removed 0 bases from V and 5 bases from J; junction bases left unmatched: 2. The CDR3 is 14 residues long. The CDR3 reads CASSVGTGDQPQHF. CDR3 coding DNA: TGTGCCAGCAGCGTAGGAACAGGGGATCAGCCCCAGCATTTT.

This clone was seen just once. This rearrangement joins TRBV19 to TRBJ1-1; D gene unclear. The CDR3 covers 12 residues. Germline V gene sequence: CDR1 LNHDA, CDR2 SQIVND (reference sequence). Trimming cost V 4 bases and J 1 base, with 4 bases left between them. The CDR3 bases are TGTGCCAGTAGTAACAGGAACACTGAAGCTTTCTTT. Its protein product is CASSNRNTEAFF.

This chain links TRBV18 with TRBJ1-5; 7 nucleotides line up with TRBD1. CDR1 is KGHSH, CDR2 LQKENI, per germline. The CDR3 contains 14 residues. V gave up 5 bases and J gave up 4 bases; unmatched junction bases: 5. CDR3 loop: CASSSQGGNQPQHF. The CDR3 DNA reads TGTGCCAGCTCATCCCAGGGGGGAAATCAGCCCCAGCATTTT.

The rearrangement uses TRBV7-8 and TRBJ1-1; 8 nucleotides line up with TRBD1. The V and J ends lost 5 bases and 11 bases, in that order; junction bases with no gene match: 13. The CDR3 extends over 14 amino acids. Germline V CDR1 and CDR2: SGHVS, FQNEAQ. The DNA of the CDR3 is TGTGCCAGCAGCCCCGTGCAGGGGGCTAAGAGGGCTTTCTTT. It yields the protein CASSPVQGAKRAFF.

In this sample, this clone turned up once. V gene TRBV4-1 combines with J gene TRBJ2-1; D may be TRBD2 (7 bases). V was clipped by 3 bases and J by 6 bases, with 18 bases between them. CDR1 is MGHRA, CDR2 YSYEKL, per germline. The CDR3 has 16 amino acids. The CDR3 is CASSHVLGGPTNEQFF. The CDR3 DNA sequence: TGCGCCAGCAGCCACGTCTTGGGGGGGCCCACCAATGAGCAGTTCTTC.

V gene TRBV9 combines with J gene TRBJ2-7; D gene unclear. Between the trimmed V and J ends, which lost 2 bases and 2 bases, there was a span of 14 bases. The CDR3 covers 15 residues. The V gene's germline CDR1 is SGDLS and CDR2 YYNGEE. The CDR3: CASSVGAQVAYEQYF. In DNA form, the CDR3 reads TGTGCCAGCAGCGTTGGCGCCCAGGTTGCCTACGAGCAGTACTTC.

The V and J genes are TRBV3-1 (or the pseudogene TRBV3-2) and TRBJ1-1, with 8 bases aligning to TRBD1. CDR3 length equals 16 residues. J gave up 7 bases and V 0 bases, and 10 bases lay outside the gene matches. The germline gives CDR1 LGHDT, CDR2 YNNKEL (reference sequence). CDR3 region: CASSQDWGTGLIEAFF. Written as DNA, the CDR3 is TGTGCCAGCAGCCAAGATTGGGGGACAGGATTAATTGAAGCTTTCTTT.

Ten or more counts support this clone. V and J are TRBV6-2 or TRBV6-3 and TRBJ2-7; D is undetermined. The V and J ends lost 2 bases and 3 bases respectively, with 5 bases between them. Germline values: CDR1 MNHEY, CDR2 SVGEGT. This CDR3 contains 12 residues. Here the CDR3 reads CASSYGFYEQYF. The CDR3 DNA is TGTGCCAGCAGTTACGGGTTCTACGAGCAGTACTTC.

The V call is TRBV7-9, the J call TRBJ2-2; 11 nucleotides line up with TRBD2. Trimming removed 3 bases from V and 7 bases from J; junction bases left unmatched: 7. Germline V CDR1 and CDR2: SEHNR, FQNEAQ (reference sequence). This CDR3 is 16 amino acids long. The CDR3 region has the DNA TGTGCCAGCAGCTTGCTAGCGGGGGGTCGAGGCGGGGAGCTGTTTTTT. Its translation is CASSLLAGGRGGELFF.

The chain joins TRBV5-6 to TRBJ2-6, with 10 positions matching TRBD1. Germline V CDR1 and CDR2: SGHDT, YYEEEE. V lost 3 bases and J lost 0; bases outside the gene matches: 6. The CDR3 contains 18 residues. CDR3 residues: CASSWDRGHSSGANVLTF. The CDR3 nucleotides are TGTGCCAGCAGCTGGGACAGGGGCCATAGCTCTGGGGCCAACGTCCTGACTTTC.

The V gene is TRBV7-6, the J gene TRBJ2-7, with D perhaps TRBD1 or TRBD2 (6 bases each). The CDR3 contains 12 residues. Germline V CDR1 and CDR2: SGHVS, FNYEAQ. V lost 4 bases to trimming and J lost 12 bases, with 16 bases between them. As DNA, the CDR3 is TGTGCCAGCAGCTCCTACGGGGGACATGGGTACTTC. Its translation is CASSSYGGHGYF.

The chain uses TRBV10-1 and TRBJ2-3, with 7 bases that match TRBD1. Germline CDR1 reads WNHNN; CDR2 reads SYGVQD (reference sequence). The CDR3 runs to 14 residues. Germline trimming cut 4 bases from V and 6 bases from J; bases unmatched to any gene: 7. CDR3 residues: CASSAGGRVDTQYF. The CDR3 DNA is TGCGCCAGCAGTGCAGGGGGACGGGTTGATACGCAGTATTTT.

J is TRBJ2-7 and V is TRBV7-9; 7 bases are a match to TRBD1. V gave up 4 bases and J gave up 3 bases; unmatched junction bases: 12. CDR1 is SEHNR, CDR2 FQNEAQ, per germline (reference sequence). The CDR3 loop spans 16 amino acids. CDR3 protein: CASSSWLGQSNYEQYF. CDR3 DNA: TGTGCCAGCAGCTCCTGGTTGGGACAGTCTAACTACGAGCAGTACTTC.

The chain has TRBV4-1 and TRBJ1-4; D may be TRBD1 (5 bases). Trimming removed 2 bases from V and 3 bases from J, with 10 bases in between. The CDR3 consists of 15 residues. Germline values: CDR1 MGHRA, CDR2 YSYEKL. Here the CDR3 reads CASSQRQRSNEKLFF. The CDR3 bases are TGCGCCAGCAGCCAAAGACAGAGATCTAATGAAAAACTGTTTTTT.

V is TRBV19 and J is TRBJ2-7; TRBD2 aligns across 13 bases. There are 14 residues in the CDR3. The J segment lost 2 bases and the V segment lost 6 bases, leaving 1 base of the junction unmatched. Germline lookup yields CDR1 LNHDA and CDR2 SQIVND (reference sequence). CDR3: CASRGTSGAYEQYF. CDR3 nucleotides: TGTGCCAGTAGAGGGACTAGCGGGGCCTACGAGCAGTACTTC.

V usage is TRBV4-3 and J usage is TRBJ1-6; possible D gene TRBD1, 5 bases. The V end lost 1 base, the J end lost 13 bases, and 11 bases lay between the germline ends. The CDR3 contains 13 residues. Germline V gives CDR1 LGHNA, CDR2 YSLEER. CDR3 bases: TGCGCCAGCAGCCAAGTCGGGACGGGGCCCCTCCACTTT. Translating it yields CASSQVGTGPLHF.

This chain connects TRBV7-2 to TRBJ2-1; 7 bases match TRBD1. The ends lost 4 bases at V and 8 bases at J; junction bases unmatched: 8. The CDR3 covers 14 residues. CDR1 and CDR2 (germline): SGHTA, FQGNSA. Here the CDR3 DNA reads TGTGCCAGCAGCTCGCGACAGGGAACCGATGAGCAGTTCTTC. Amino acids: CASSSRQGTDEQFF.

This chain links TRBV2 with TRBJ2-5; D gene uncertain. Germline values: CDR1 SNHLY, CDR2 FYNNEI. With 4 bases removed from V and 1 base from J, the gap between germline ends came to 7 bases. The CDR3 extends over 13 amino acids. The CDR3: CASSVSVQETQYF. The CDR3 nucleotides read TGTGCCAGCAGTGTGAGTGTCCAAGAGACCCAGTACTTC.

The V call is TRBV4-2, the J call TRBJ1-5; D remains unclear. Trimming removed 0 bases from V and 0 bases from J, with 6 bases in between. Germline loops: CDR1 LGHNA, CDR2 YNFKEQ. This CDR3 has 15 amino acids. The CDR3 is CASSQEHASNQPQHF. The CDR3 DNA reads as TGTGCCAGCAGCCAAGAACATGCTAGCAATCAGCCCCAGCATTTT.

This rearrangement joins TRBV3-1 (or the pseudogene TRBV3-2) to TRBJ1-1; TRBD1 aligns across 7 bases. Germline V lookup: CDR1 LGHDT, CDR2 YNNKEL (reference sequence). The ends lost 3 bases at V and 1 base at J; junction bases unmatched: 2. CDR3 size: 14 residues. CDR3 in DNA: TGTGCCAGCAGCCAGTCAGGGGGGAACACTGAAGCTTTCTTT. Translated, it gives CASSQSGGNTEAFF.

The rearrangement joins TRBV6-5 to TRBJ2-1; D unresolved. The germline gives CDR1 MNHEY, CDR2 SVGAGI. CDR3 length equals 15 residues. V lost 2 bases and J lost 7, with 15 bases in between. The CDR3 reads CASSYDVEVGNEQFF. The CDR3 DNA follows: TGTGCCAGCAGTTACGACGTTGAGGTCGGGAATGAGCAGTTCTTC.

This chain joins TRBV2 and TRBJ2-3; D may be TRBD2 (6 bases). Trimming removed 3 bases from V and 0 bases from J, with 7 bases in between. The CDR3 has 14 residues. CDR1 and CDR2 (germline): SNHLY, FYNNEI. Here the CDR3 DNA reads TGTGCCAGCAGTGAGGGGACTAGCACAGATACGCAGTATTTT. Translating it yields CASSEGTSTDTQYF. Full variable domain (outside the CDR3, taken from reference TRBV2 and TRBJ2-3): EPEVTQTPSHQVTQMGQEVILRCVPISNHLYFYWYRQILGQKVEFLVSFYNNEISEKSEIFDDQFSVERPDGSNFTLKIRSTKLEDSAMYFCASSEGTSTDTQYFGPGTRLTVL.

CDR3 bases: TGTGCCAGCAGTGAAGCGGGGGGTGGAAACTATGGCTACACCTTC. Encoded protein: CASSEAGGGNYGYTF. The gene calls are TRBV6-1 and TRBJ1-2; weak D call: TRBD1 (5 bases). This CDR3 is built from 15 residues. V was shortened by 0 bases and J by 2 bases, with 10 bases between the two germline ends. Germline-derived CDR1 and CDR2 are MNHNS and SASEGT.

This chain uses TRBV5-1 with TRBJ1-2; maybe TRBD1 (5 bases). Germline loops: CDR1 SGHRS, CDR2 YFSETQ. Between the trimmed V and J ends, which lost 0 bases and 6 bases, there was a span of 15 bases. This CDR3 is 15 amino acids long. DNA of the CDR3: TGCGCCAGCAGCTTGGAGGCAGGGAGGAGCCATGGCTACACCTTC. Translation gives CASSLEAGRSHGYTF.

The DNA of the CDR3 is TGTGCCAGCAGTCCCAGGAGGGCGGAATTCAATGAGCAGTTCTTC. Its protein product is CASSPRRAEFNEQFF. The chain employs TRBV6-5 and TRBJ2-1; D is perhaps TRBD2 (6 bases). The CDR3 length is 15 residues. The V and J ends lost 5 bases and 6 bases respectively, with 17 bases between them. Germline CDR1 reads MNHEY; CDR2 reads SVGAGI.

The chain is built from TRBV6-1 and TRBJ2-3; 7 nucleotides align to TRBD2. This CDR3 is built from 17 residues. After removal of 2 bases from V and 0 bases from J, the junction contained 8 bases not matched to a gene. Per germline, CDR1 MNHNS and CDR2 SASEGT. The CDR3 nucleotides are TGTGCCAGCAGTGAAAGCCCGGGGAGGGCTAGCACAGATACGCAGTATTTT. It is translated as CASSESPGRASTDTQYF.

The chain is built from TRBV5-4 and TRBJ1-4; a possible D gene is TRBD1 (5 bases). CDR3 length equals 14 residues. Germline V gene data show CDR1 as SGHNT and CDR2 as YYREEE (reference sequence). V was trimmed by 3 bases and J by 7 bases, leaving 13 bases between them. DNA of the CDR3: TGTGCCAGCAGCTGGTGGGGGTCTGGTGAAAAACTGTTTTTT. It specifies CASSWWGSGEKLFF.

The genes are TRBV13 and TRBJ1-6; D is uncertain. The germline CDR1 and CDR2 sequences are PRHDT and FYEKMQ (reference sequence). V lost 8 bases, J lost 6 bases, and 8 bases lay in between. The CDR3 totals 12 residues. CDR3 in DNA: TGTGCCAGCCGGCGGGTTAATTCACCCCTCCACTTT. Its protein product is CASRRVNSPLHF.

The chain couples TRBV27 to TRBJ2-1; 8 bases agree with TRBD1. The CDR3 has 16 residues. CDR1 and CDR2 (germline): MNHEY, SMNVEV (reference sequence). J lost 1 base, V lost 1 base, and 3 bases had no gene match. This chain's CDR3 is CASSLWGQVSYNEQFF. CDR3 nucleotide sequence: TGTGCCAGCAGTTTATGGGGACAGGTATCCTACAATGAGCAGTTCTTC.